Included here is one TCR beta chain sequence, with context. V was trimmed by 0 bases and J by 4 bases, leaving 7 bases between them. This CDR3 region has 14 residues. CDR1 WSHSY and CDR2 SAAADI come from the germline V gene. This entry belongs to a study of blood T cell repertoires in COVID-19. About the study: Both acute and convalescent COVID-19 samples were obtained from the United States, Italy and Spain.

Libraries were prepared by immunoSEQ multiplex PCR; TCRdb keeps only in-frame clonotypes and omits some of them. The profile shows more than 95,000 clones, about four fifths of them singletons. This receptor was taken from a man between 60 and 75 years old with acute or convalescent COVID-19. The sample comprised peripheral blood. The rearrangement links TRBV10-2 to TRBJ1-5; D is perhaps TRBD1 (6 bases). This CDR3 is CASSESGTNQPQHF. The CDR3 nucleotides are TGCGCCAGCAGTGAGTCGGGGACAAATCAGCCCCAGCATTTT.